This T cell receptor (beta chain) was captured by sequencing in a study of cytomegalovirus exposure and HLA in healthy donors. Study-wide points: Rarity held for most TCR sequences, but there were some public TCRs that occurred in many donors. CMV antigen specificity was confirmed in vitro for a few CMV-associated chains. With high specificity and sensitivity, the classifier reportedly diagnosed cytomegalovirus status.

Sequencing used immunoSEQ multiplex PCR; TCRdb keeps in-frame clones, though not all of them. Among about 180,000 clones listed, 85% were seen once. Turning to this clone: Its antigen remains unknown.

The receptor's source is a young man in good health and CMV-seropositive. The specimen sequenced was PBMCs.

CDR3 loop: CASSLLRGENTGELFF. In nucleotides, the CDR3 is TGTGCCAGCAGCTTATTGCGGGGCGAGAACACCGGGGAGCTGTTTTTT. J is TRBJ2-2 and V is TRBV7-3; maybe TRBD2 (6 bases). The CDR3 covers 16 residues. The germline V and J ends were trimmed by 2 bases and 1 base, with 11 bases remaining between them. Per germline, CDR1 SGHTA and CDR2 FQGTGA.